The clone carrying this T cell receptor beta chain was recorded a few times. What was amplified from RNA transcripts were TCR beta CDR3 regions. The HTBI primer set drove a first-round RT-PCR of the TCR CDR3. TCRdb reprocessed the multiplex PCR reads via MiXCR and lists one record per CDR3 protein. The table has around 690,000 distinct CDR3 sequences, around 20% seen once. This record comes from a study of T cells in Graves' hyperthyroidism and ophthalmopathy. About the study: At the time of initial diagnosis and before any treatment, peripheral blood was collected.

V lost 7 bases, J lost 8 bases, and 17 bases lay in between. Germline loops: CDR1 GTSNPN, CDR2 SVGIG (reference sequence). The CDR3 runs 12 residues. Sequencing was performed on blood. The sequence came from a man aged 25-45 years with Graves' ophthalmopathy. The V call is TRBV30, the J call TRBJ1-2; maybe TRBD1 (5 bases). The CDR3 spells CAYQRGKGGYTF. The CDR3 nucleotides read TGTGCCTACCAAAGGGGTAAGGGCGGCTACACCTTC. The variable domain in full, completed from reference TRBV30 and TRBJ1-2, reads SQTIHQWPATLVQPVGSPLSLECTVEGTSNPNLYWYRQAAGRGLQLLFYSVGIGQISSEVPQNLSASRPQDRQFILSSKKLLLSDSGFYLCAYQRGKGGYTFGSGTRLTVV.